This T cell receptor beta chain emerged from a study of blood T cell repertoires in COVID-19. Study context: The United States, Italy and Spain provided the acute and convalescent COVID-19 samples.

Original processing methods: Counts of nucleated cells, estimated from reference gene primer amplification, were obtained. The table came from immunoSEQ multiplex PCR; TCRdb's copy has only in-frame clones and leaves some out. The DNA was the basis for D and trimming; V, J and clone size are from that table. The sample has more than 200,000 clones, about 90% seen once. The CDR3 loop spans 13 amino acids. Trimming stripped 2 bases from V and 4 bases from J, with 11 bases between. From germline, CDR1 is GTSNPN and CDR2 SVGIG (reference sequence). The study drew participants aged about 18 to 95 years from some 25 US areas.

The sample consisted of PBMCs or T cells enriched from blood (not recorded which). The receptor was isolated from a woman in her twenties or thirties with acute COVID-19. The chain links TRBV30 to TRBJ1-1; D unresolved. The CDR3 loop is CAWSRVFGTEAFF. The CDR3 region has the DNA TGTGCCTGGAGTCGGGTTTTTGGCACTGAAGCTTTCTTT.